This T cell receptor (beta chain) was sequenced in a study of T cell responses to AZD1222 COVID-19 vaccine. Looking at the study overall: Second-dose recipients at about 4 or about 12 weeks were treated as one pooled group. General study findings and limits: White British people made up most donors, females outnumbered males, and clonal diversity was possibly underestimated. At baseline, just a handful of AZD1222 recipients tested seropositive.

TCRdb's copy holds only in-frame clones and misses some; the assay was immunoSEQ multiplex PCR. The sample lists around 78,000 clones, under 95% occurring once. As to this clone: Antigen specificity is unknown.

Germline lookup yields CDR1 LGHDT and CDR2 YNNKEL (reference sequence). The ends were cut back, 0 bases at V and 5 bases at J, with 16 bases in the middle. This CDR3 has 16 residues. The TCR originated in an adult in good health. The chain joins TRBV3-1 (or the pseudogene TRBV3-2) to TRBJ1-1, with a weak D call TRBD1 (6 bases). The sample here was peripheral blood, taken on day 0 of AZD1222 vaccination. The CDR3 bases are TGTGCCAGCAGCCAAGAGGGGGCTTTGTCAGAGACTGAAGCTTTCTTT. It specifies CASSQEGALSETEAFF.